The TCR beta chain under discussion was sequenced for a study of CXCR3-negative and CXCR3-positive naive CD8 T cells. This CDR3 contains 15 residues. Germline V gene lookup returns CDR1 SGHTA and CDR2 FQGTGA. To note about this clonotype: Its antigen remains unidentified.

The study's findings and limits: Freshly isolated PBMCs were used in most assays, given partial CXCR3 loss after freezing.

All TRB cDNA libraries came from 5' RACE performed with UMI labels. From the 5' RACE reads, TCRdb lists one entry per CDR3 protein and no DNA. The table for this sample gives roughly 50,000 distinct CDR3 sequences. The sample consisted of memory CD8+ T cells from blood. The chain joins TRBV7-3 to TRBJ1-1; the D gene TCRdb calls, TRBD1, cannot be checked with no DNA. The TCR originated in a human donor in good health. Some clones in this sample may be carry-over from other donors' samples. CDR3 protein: CASSLNRGLNTEAFF. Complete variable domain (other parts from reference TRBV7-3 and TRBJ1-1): GAGVSQTPSNKVTEKGKYVELRCDPISGHTALYWYRQSLGQGPEFLIYFQGTGAADDSGLPNDRFFAVRPEGSVSTLKIQRTERGDSAVYLCASSLNRGLNTEAFFGQGTRLTVV.